This entry lists 25 T cell receptor beta chains sequenced from one sample in a study of CD8+ T cells in alopecia areata. Extracted RNA was reverse transcribed into cDNA, the sequencing template. Clones were sequenced by immunoSEQ multiplex PCR, and TCRdb holds only the in-frame ones, with some missing. The sample has roughly 250,000 clones; 67% are singletons. Here the sequenced sample was CD4+ T cells sorted from blood, taken at week 0. The receptors were sampled from a human donor with alopecia areata.

The genes are TRBV7-9 and TRBJ1-2; D gene unclear. The CDR3 runs 13 residues. CDR1 and CDR2 from the germline V gene are SEHNR and FQNEAQ (reference sequence). Trimming left V 5 bases short and J 7 bases short, with 14 bases between. The CDR3 region has the DNA TGTGCCAGCAGCCGGACGGCGACGGCTGGCTACACCTTC. This encodes CASSRTATAGYTF.

This clone appeared a single time. V gene TRBV5-6 combines with J gene TRBJ1-4; no clear D gene. V was shortened by 0 bases and J by 6 bases, with 9 bases between the two germline ends. The CDR3 totals 14 residues. CDR1 is SGHDT and CDR2 is YYEEEE in the germline V gene. CDR3 protein: CASSLDGIDEKLFF. CDR3 nucleotide sequence: TGTGCCAGCAGCTTGGATGGAATTGATGAAAAACTGTTTTTT.

The V call is TRBV29-1, the J call TRBJ1-2, with D tentatively TRBD1 (6 bases). V gave up 5 bases and J gave up 0 bases, with 13 bases separating them. Germline CDR1 SQVTM, CDR2 ANQGSEA. This CDR3 is built from 14 residues. CDR3 protein: CSVTSQGANYGYTF. The CDR3 region has the DNA TGCAGCGTTACCTCACAGGGAGCTAACTATGGCTACACCTTC.

The sample holds a few counts of this clone. In nucleotides, the CDR3 is TGCAGCGTCGTAGGGGGCGATTTGGAGACCCAGTACTTC. The encoded protein is CSVVGGDLETQYF. The rearrangement uses TRBV29-1 and TRBJ2-5, with 7 bases aligning to TRBD1. V trimming: 6 bases; J trimming: 5 bases; junction bases outside the gene matches: 9. Germline V gene lookup returns CDR1 SQVTM and CDR2 ANQGSEA. This CDR3 is built from 13 residues.

The genes are TRBV10-3 and TRBJ2-1; no clear D. V lost 5 bases to trimming and J lost 10 bases, with 9 bases between them. The germline V gene has CDR1 ENHRY and CDR2 SYGVKD. This CDR3 region has 11 residues. The CDR3 loop reads CAISPAREQFF. In nucleotides, the CDR3 is TGTGCCATCAGTCCTGCCCGGGAGCAGTTCTTC.

This chain links TRBV29-1 with TRBJ2-3, with a tentative D call TRBD2 (6 bases). Trimming cost V 7 bases and J 0 bases, with 11 bases left between them. The CDR3 consists of 13 residues. Germline V lookup: CDR1 SQVTM, CDR2 ANQGSEA. The CDR3 nucleotides read TGCAGCGATAGGCGGGATAGCACAGATACGCAGTATTTT. Its translation is CSDRRDSTDTQYF.

V gene TRBV5-1 combines with J gene TRBJ2-5; TRBD2 matches at 7 bases. Germline-derived CDR1 and CDR2 are SGHRS and YFSETQ. After removal of 4 bases from V and 1 base from J, the junction contained 4 bases not matched to a gene. The CDR3 runs 14 residues. DNA of the CDR3: TGCGCCAGCAGCCTCGGACTAGGCCAAGAGACCCAGTACTTC. Translating gives CASSLGLGQETQYF. The full variable domain, completed using reference TRBV5-1 and TRBJ2-5, is KAGVTQTPRYLIKTRGQQVTLSCSPISGHRSVSWYQQTPGQGLQFLFEYFSETQRNKGNFPGRFSGRQFSNSRSEMNVSTLELGDSALYLCASSLGLGQETQYFGPGTRLLVL.

This clone was detected only a few times. This chain's CDR3 is CASSSANIQYF. In DNA, the CDR3 is TGTGCCAGTAGTTCGGCCAACATTCAGTACTTC. The rearrangement links TRBV19 to TRBJ2-4; D call uncertain. Between the trimmed V and J ends, which lost 5 bases and 7 bases, there was a span of 6 bases. This CDR3 region has 11 residues. CDR1 and CDR2 (germline): LNHDA, SQIVND (reference sequence).

The genes are TRBV29-1 and TRBJ1-2; weak D call: TRBD1 (5 bases). Trimming left V 2 bases short and J 8 bases short, with 18 bases between. Germline V CDR1 and CDR2: SQVTM, ANQGSEA. This CDR3 is built from 14 residues. This chain's CDR3 is CSVEWGNLRGGYTF. Here the CDR3 DNA reads TGCAGCGTTGAATGGGGGAACCTCCGAGGCGGCTACACCTTC.

This clone was observed once. The V gene is TRBV18, the J gene TRBJ1-1, with D maybe TRBD1 (5 bases). The CDR3 runs to 16 residues. Per the germline V gene, CDR1 is KGHSH and CDR2 is LQKENI. The V gene lost 3 bases and the J gene lost 0 bases, with 14 bases spanning the gap. CDR3 residues: CASSPQWGVMNTEAFF. The CDR3 coding sequence is TGTGCCAGCTCACCTCAATGGGGGGTCATGAACACTGAAGCTTTCTTT.

Comments on this clone: Sequence at one end of the junction differs from germline and may be a read error. The chain joins TRBV7-7 to TRBJ2-5; D gene unclear. Germline V gives CDR1 SSHAT, CDR2 FNYEAQ (reference sequence). This CDR3 has 13 amino acids. CDR3 sequence: CASSLALQETQYF. CDR3 DNA sequence: TGTGCTAGCAGCTTAGCTCTACAAGAGACCCAGTACTTC.

The chain combines TRBV4-2 with TRBJ2-1; D call uncertain. The CDR3 runs 12 residues. Germline V lookup: CDR1 LGHNA, CDR2 YNFKEQ. Deletions cut 7 bases from V and 7 bases from J, with 11 bases between. CDR3 in DNA: TGTGCCAGCAAGGGTGTTGAGAATGAGCAGTTCTTC. Its protein is CASKGVENEQFF.

This chain uses TRBV7-3 with TRBJ2-3; D remains ambiguous. From germline, CDR1 is SGHTA and CDR2 FQGTGA. This CDR3 spans 14 amino acids. The V gene lost 1 base and the J gene lost 1 base, with 6 bases spanning the gap. CDR3 sequence: CASSLRHRTDTQYF. The CDR3 DNA reads as TGTGCCAGCAGCTTAAGGCATCGCACAGATACGCAGTATTTT.

This chain uses TRBV9 with TRBJ2-7, with D possibly TRBD2 on 5 matching bases. V was pared by 0 bases and J by 7 bases, with 14 bases between. Germline V lookup: CDR1 SGDLS, CDR2 YYNGEE. The CDR3 spans 14 residues. The CDR3 DNA reads TGTGCCAGCAGCGTAGATGGGCGGCCGGGGGAGCAGTACTTC. It encodes CASSVDGRPGEQYF.

This chain links TRBV5-1 with TRBJ1-1, with D possibly being TRBD1 (5 bases). Deletions cut 4 bases from V and 1 base from J, with 8 bases between. The V gene's germline CDR1 is SGHRS and CDR2 YFSETQ. The CDR3 loop spans 13 amino acids. The chain's CDR3 is CASSPRANTEAFF. The CDR3 region has the DNA TGCGCCAGCAGCCCCAGGGCGAACACTGAAGCTTTCTTT.

V usage is TRBV14 and J usage is TRBJ2-5; either TRBD1 or TRBD2 may fit D (5 bases each). Trimming removed 0 bases from V and 7 bases from J, with 12 bases in between. The germline gives CDR1 SGHDN, CDR2 FVKESK. The CDR3 has 14 amino acids. The DNA for the CDR3 is TGTGCCAGCAGCCAAGATCCGGGGCCGGGGACCCAGTACTTC. Its protein product is CASSQDPGPGTQYF.

This sequence joins TRBV7-9 and TRBJ2-5, with 8 bases aligning to TRBD1. The V gene's germline CDR1 is SEHNR and CDR2 FQNEAQ (reference sequence). This CDR3 comprises 14 residues. V lost 5 bases, J lost 4 bases, and 6 bases stayed unmatched. The CDR3 bases are TGTGCCAGCAGCCACGGACAGGGAGGAGAGACCCAGTACTTC. The encoded protein is CASSHGQGGETQYF.

This rearrangement joins TRBV6-6 to TRBJ2-1; tentative D call: TRBD1 (5 bases). The germline gives CDR1 MNHNY, CDR2 SVGAGI (reference sequence). Trimming removed 6 bases from V and 8 bases from J, with 20 bases in between. The CDR3 covers 15 residues. The CDR3 DNA is TGTGCCAGCAGCCTTTTCAGGGAAACTCTCGATGAGCAGTTCTTC. It is translated as CASSLFRETLDEQFF.

V gene TRBV9 combines with J gene TRBJ1-5; 7 nucleotides match TRBD1. V was clipped by 4 bases and J by 8 bases; unmatched bases: 9. CDR1 is SGDLS, CDR2 YYNGEE, per germline. CDR3 length: 14 amino acids. CDR3 sequence reads: CASSTGQISEPQHF. CDR3 nucleotide sequence: TGTGCCAGCAGCACGGGACAGATTTCTGAGCCCCAGCATTTT.

This clone was observed a handful of times. The V call is TRBV6-5, the J call TRBJ1-3; D uncertain. The germline V gene encodes CDR1 MNHEY and CDR2 SVGAGI. The V end was cut by 3 bases, the J end by 0 bases, with 9 bases between. This CDR3 comprises 15 residues. The CDR3 bases are TGTGCCAGCAGTTATAACGCCTACTCTGGAAACACCATATATTTT. Encoded protein: CASSYNAYSGNTIYF.

The chain combines TRBV29-1 with TRBJ2-5, with D perhaps TRBD1 (6 bases). Germline lookup yields CDR1 SQVTM and CDR2 ANQGSEA. This CDR3 is built from 13 residues. Trimming pared 4 bases from V and 1 base from J, leaving 10 bases between. For the CDR3, the DNA is TGCAGCGTTGTGGGGGCGAGCCAAGAGACCCAGTACTTC. Translation gives CSVVGASQETQYF.

The chain joins TRBV27 to TRBJ1-1; 8 nucleotides agree with TRBD1. The V gene end was trimmed by 2 bases and the J gene end by 3 bases; junction bases not matched to a gene: 2. The V gene's germline CDR1 is MNHEY and CDR2 SMNVEV (reference sequence). The CDR3 length is 14 residues. The CDR3: CASSLQGAHTEAFF. The CDR3 DNA is TGTGCCAGCAGTTTACAGGGGGCGCACACTGAAGCTTTCTTT.

This clone has a count of ten or more. The V gene is TRBV19, the J gene TRBJ2-3; TRBD2 agrees at 8 bases. With 6 bases clipped from V and 3 bases from J, the junction kept 2 bases outside the gene matches. The CDR3 spans 13 residues. Germline V gene sequence: CDR1 LNHDA, CDR2 SQIVND (reference sequence). The CDR3 sequence: CASSGGATDTQYF. CDR3 DNA sequence: TGTGCCAGTAGCGGGGGGGCTACAGATACGCAGTATTTT.

The chain carries TRBV27 and TRBJ1-2; D gene ambiguous. The CDR3 sequence is 15 residues long. Trimming took 2 bases from V and 3 from J, leaving 13 bases between them. Germline-derived CDR1 and CDR2 are MNHEY and SMNVEV (reference sequence). CDR3 DNA: TGTGCCAGCAGTTTACGGGCTGGTGGAGACTATGGCTACACCTTC. This gives the protein CASSLRAGGDYGYTF.

This clone was found a few times. The V and J genes are TRBV30 and TRBJ2-3; TRBD2 might be the D (7 bases). Trimming pared 1 base from V and 4 bases from J, leaving 12 bases between. CDR1 is GTSNPN, CDR2 SVGIG, per germline (reference sequence). The CDR3 has 14 residues. The chain's CDR3 is CAWSDYGGPDTQYF. The DNA for the CDR3 is TGTGCCTGGAGTGACTACGGGGGGCCAGATACGCAGTATTTT.